Included here is one TCR beta chain sequence, with context. What antigen it recognizes has not been identified. Base qualities were left out, and no much larger clone turns up one base away. The record originates from a study of T cells after yellow fever vaccination (dated by TCRdb to between 2017 and 2020). In the study overall: Libraries from fractions with low cell numbers were prepared with the SMART-Seq v4 Ultra Low Input RNA kit. The cohort comprised two healthy male donors, one aged 18 to 30 and one aged 30 to 39 years. Bulk PBMC replicates and cell subsets were isolated from blood drawn at multiple timepoints before and after both primary and secondary immunization. To follow T-cell clones before and after both primary and booster YFV17D yellow fever vaccination, bulk TCR alpha and beta repertoires underwent longitudinal sequencing.

What this sample's treatment or condition label stands for: live attenuated yellow fever vaccine strain. A standard Ficoll-Paque protocol was used to isolate PBMCs from peripheral blood. Dynabeads CD4 and CD8 positive selection kits were used to isolate the CD4 and CD8 T-cell fractions. TriZol was used to extract RNA from bulk PBMCs, from CD4 and CD8 fractions, and from dextramer-positive and dextramer-negative fractions. TCR cDNA was synthesized by 5'RACE template switching, through which a universal primer site and unique molecular identifiers were introduced. Priming for cDNA synthesis came from both the TCR alpha and TCR beta constant segments. Library amplification used two PCR steps, and the second PCR step added sample barcodes and sequencing adapters. Sequencing of libraries was performed on Illumina HiSeq 2500 (2x100 bp) or NovaSeq (2x150 bp). In the authors' own workflow: Reads were demultiplexed and collapsed into UMI consensus sequences with MIGEC, and V(D)J alignment was performed with MiXCR. Vaccine-responding clonotypes were identified with edgeR using replicate PBMC samples, with FDR below 0.01 and a log2 fold change above 5 up to day 15 being required. Each bulk clonotype received a CD4 or CD8 identity based on whether the sequenced CD4 or CD8 repertoire contained that clonotype at higher abundance. In-frame beta chains were kept once TCRdb had trimmed the public reads at Q25 with fastp and called clones with MiXCR. Rows with a matching CDR3 protein are joined into one entry that keeps the most common DNA and genes. TCRdb assigned the V and J calls; the authors' analysis was not used. The sample table contains roughly 150,000 distinct CDR3 sequences; only one count was recorded for under 7% of them. Clones ranked in the top ten supply 0.55% to 0.7% of the sample.

From a lookup of the germline V gene (reference sequence), CDR1 and CDR2 are SEHNR and FQNEAQ. Trimming takes 2 bases off V and 6 bases off J; junction bases not matched to a gene: 7. From the cysteine up to the phenylalanine, the CDR3 has a length of 15 residues. Only the CDR3 portion is preserved as DNA: 45 bases, with reading frame beginning at the first base. The investigation overall reported the following: A small share of clonotypes occurred in both CD4 and CD8 compartments, likely arising from convergent recombination. The secondary T-cell response was weaker than the primary response but faster, peaking on day 5 instead of day 15. Computational filtering was needed because FACS-sorted repertoires could contain abundant contaminating clonotypes from the bulk population. The study included only a couple of donors, which limits how far the findings can be generalized. After the booster, most of the clones that had expanded following primary vaccination were detected again (almost 98% of CD4 and roughly nine tenths of CD8), which suggests that memory was broadly maintained.

Sample: CD4+ T cells sorted from PBMCs, taken 10 days after the yellow fever booster vaccination. This sequence uses TRBV7-9 and TRBJ2-5, with 9 bases aligning to TRBD1. The TCR originated in a young man who received the YFV17D yellow fever vaccine. The CDR3 in this case is CASSLPPGQGKTQYF. The DNA is as follows: TGTGCCAGCAGCTTACCACCGGGACAGGGAAAGACCCAGTACTTC.